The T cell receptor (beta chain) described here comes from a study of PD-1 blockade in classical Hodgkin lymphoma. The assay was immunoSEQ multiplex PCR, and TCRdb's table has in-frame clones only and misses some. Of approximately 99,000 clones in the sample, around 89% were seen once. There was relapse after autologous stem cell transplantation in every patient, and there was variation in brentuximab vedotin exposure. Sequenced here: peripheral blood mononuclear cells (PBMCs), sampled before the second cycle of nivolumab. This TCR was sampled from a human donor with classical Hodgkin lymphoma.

DNA for the CDR3: TGCAGCGTTGTGTCAGCCGAGGGTGGGAGCGAGCAGTACTTC. Its translation is CSVVSAEGGSEQYF. The chain combines TRBV29-1 with TRBJ2-7; maybe TRBD2 (5 bases). Germline V lookup: CDR1 SQVTM, CDR2 ANQGSEA. Trimming cost V 4 bases and J 6 bases, with 19 bases left between them. The CDR3 is 14 residues long.